The rows below give T cell receptor beta chains drawn from one sample of a study of cytomegalovirus exposure and HLA in healthy donors. The method was immunoSEQ multiplex PCR; TCRdb's version includes in-frame clones alone and lacks a portion of them. The sample lists 150,000 or so clones; around 75% were seen once. The sample comprised PBMCs. Receptor source: a male donor in good health and CMV-seronegative. CDR3s include the opening cysteine and the closing phenylalanine or tryptophan. D genes are given only for firm matches. A row's size may be missing; if present it is once, few, many or a size class.

j_call d_call v_call clone_size cdr3_nt cdr3_aa
TRBJ2-2 TRBD2 TRBV5-1 . TGCGCCAGCAGCTTGGAGGCTAGCGGGACAGCCGGGGAGCTGTTTTTT CASSLEASGTAGELFF
TRBJ2-7 TRBD2 TRBV9 . TGTGCCAGCAGCGTAGGGTTACTAGCGGACTCCTACGAGCAGTACTTC CASSVGLLADSYEQYF
TRBJ2-5 . TRBV20-1 . TGCAGCGCCGCTAAAGAGACCCAGTACTTC CSAAKETQYF
TRBJ1-4 TRBD1 TRBV9 . TGTGCCAGCAGCGTCTTACAGGGGCGGGCAGCTAATGAAAAACTGTTTTTT CASSVLQGRAANEKLFF
TRBJ2-1 . TRBV7-9 . TGTGCCAGCAGCTTAGAGGGTGGGAGCGAGCAGTTCTTC CASSLEGGSEQFF
TRBJ2-5 . TRBV27 few TGTGCCAGCAGTTTACGGGGAGACCAAGAGACCCAGTACTTC CASSLRGDQETQYF
TRBJ2-1 TRBD1 TRBV18 . TGTGCCAGCTCACCTCTGGACAGGCGGGTCGATGAGCAGTTCTTC CASSPLDRRVDEQFF
TRBJ1-2 . TRBV5-1 few TGCGCCAGCAGCTTGGTGGCAGCCGGGGATGGCTACACCTTC CASSLVAAGDGYTF
TRBJ2-5 TRBD2 TRBV28 once TGTGCCAGCAGACTAGCGGGGACCCAGTACTTC CASRLAGTQYF
TRBJ1-3 . TRBV28 . TGTGCCAGCAGCCTTCAGGAGGTTTCCGGAAACACCATATATTTT CASSLQEVSGNTIYF
TRBJ2-7 . TRBV4-3 . TGCGCCAGCAGCCCCCGGGGAGAAGCCTACGAGCAGTACTTC CASSPRGEAYEQYF
TRBJ2-5 . TRBV7-9 . TGTGCCAGCAGCTCGTCAGGGGCCCAAGAGACCCAGTACTTC CASSSSGAQETQYF
TRBJ2-2 . TRBV9 . TGTGCCAGCAGCGCGCCTGAGGGCCTGGGGACCGGGGAGCTGTTTTTT CASSAPEGLGTGELFF
TRBJ2-7 . TRBV7-2 . TGTGCCAGCGGAAGTGGGACTTCTCCGTACGAGCAGTACTTC CASGSGTSPYEQYF
TRBJ1-2 . TRBV5-4 . TGTGCCAGCAGCTTGGACTCTAACTATGGCTACACCTTC CASSLDSNYGYTF
TRBJ2-5 . TRBV7-2 . TGTGCCAGCAGCTCCCGGACAGTTCGGGAGACCCAGTACTTC CASSSRTVRETQYF
TRBJ2-2 TRBD1 TRBV6-1 . TGTGCCAGCAGTGTGGACAGGGTGAACACCGGGGAGCTGTTTTTT CASSVDRVNTGELFF
TRBJ2-5 TRBD2 TRBV7-3 . TGTGCCAGCAGCTTAATGGGTAGCGGGGAGACCCAGTACTTC CASSLMGSGETQYF
TRBJ1-1 . TRBV5-1 . TGCGCCAGCTCTGGGGGGGACGTGAGGACTGAAGCTTTCTTT CASSGGDVRTEAFF
TRBJ2-7 . TRBV6-1 . TGTGCCAGCAGTTCCTACGGGGGAAGCTCCTACGAGCAGTACTTC CASSSYGGSSYEQYF
TRBJ1-1 . TRBV5-6 few TGTGCCAGCAGCTTTTGGGATCCGGGGTACACTGAAGCTTTCTTT CASSFWDPGYTEAFF
TRBJ2-2 TRBD2 TRBV10-2 . TGCGCCAGCAGTGAGAGCGGGAGGGTCACCGGGGAGCTGTTTTTT CASSESGRVTGELFF
TRBJ2-5 . TRBV19 few TGTGCCAGTACCAGAAAGGCGGGGGCGGGTCAGCAAGAGACCCAGTACTTC CASTRKAGAGQQETQYF
TRBJ1-3 TRBD1 TRBV9 . TGTGCCAGCAGCGTAGCCCGGGACAGTGGAAACACCATATATTTT CASSVARDSGNTIYF
TRBJ1-1 . TRBV5-4 . TGTGCCAGCAGCTTGTACGGGGTTGGCACTGAAGCTTTCTTT CASSLYGVGTEAFF
TRBJ1-1 TRBD1 TRBV19 once TGTGCCAGTAGTATAGTAACAGGGGCCCGGGCGGGAGCTTTCTTT CASSIVTGARAGAFF
TRBJ2-7 . TRBV5-7 . TGTGCCAGCAGCTTGACTGGCGAGCAGTACTTC CASSLTGEQYF
TRBJ1-1 TRBD1 TRBV7-3 . TGTGCCAGCAGCTTAACGGTTGGGACAGGGAACACTGAAGCTTTCTTT CASSLTVGTGNTEAFF
TRBJ2-7 . TRBV28 . TGTGCCAGCAGTTTTCTCTACGAGCAGTACTTC CASSFLYEQYF
TRBJ2-3 TRBD2 TRBV5-1 . TGCGCCAGCAGCCCATGGGGGGGGGCAGATACGCAGTATTTT CASSPWGGADTQYF
TRBJ1-2 . TRBV19 . TGTGCCAGTAGTACCACAGGAAGGCCTAACTATGGCTACACCTTC CASSTTGRPNYGYTF
TRBJ1-2 TRBD1 TRBV5-4 . TGTGCCAGCAGCGGGAGACAGGGTCAAGGTGGCTACACCTTC CASSGRQGQGGYTF
TRBJ2-2 . TRBV5-4 few TGTGCCAGCAGCTGGGAGCTTTCAGCCGGGGAGCTGTTTTTT CASSWELSAGELFF
TRBJ1-1 TRBD1 TRBV5-1 . TGCGCCAGCAGCTTGCAGGGGGTGGGGAACACTGAAGCTTTCTTT CASSLQGVGNTEAFF
TRBJ2-1 . TRBV6-4 . TGTGCCAGCACGGGTCCCTGGGAGTACAATGAGCAGTTCTTC CASTGPWEYNEQFF
TRBJ2-1 . TRBV7-8 . TGTGCCAGCAGGTTAAACAGGGAGTCCTACAATGAGCAGTTCTTC CASRLNRESYNEQFF